Each of the 8 T cell receptor beta chains below was sequenced from the same sample in a study of lymphopenia after photon versus proton radiotherapy. The assay was immunoSEQ multiplex PCR, and TCRdb's table has in-frame clones only and misses some. The table has about 70,000 clones, around 92% seen once. The sample was peripheral blood, taken from a patient treated with photon-based radiotherapy. The receptors were gathered from a woman between 40 and 50 years old with cholangiocarcinoma.

The CDR3 coding sequence is TGTGCCTGGAGTGTATGGGGCAGGACGAACACTGAAGCTTTCTTT. Translation: CAWSVWGRTNTEAFF. This sequence joins TRBV30 and TRBJ1-1, with D possibly matching TRBD1 (5 bases). Trimming cost V 0 bases and J 1 base, with 12 bases left between them. Looked up from germline, CDR1 is GTSNPN and CDR2 is SVGIG (reference sequence). The CDR3 is 15 amino acids.

V gene TRBV4-1 combines with J gene TRBJ2-7; 9 nucleotides match TRBD1. CDR3 length: 15 residues. Per the germline V gene, CDR1 is MGHRA and CDR2 is YSYEKL. V dropped 3 bases and J dropped 0; count of bases not matched to a gene: 3. CDR3 DNA: TGCGCCAGCAGCCAGGTGGACAGGGGCTCCTACGAGCAGTACTTC. Protein: CASSQVDRGSYEQYF.

The chain couples TRBV10-2 to TRBJ2-3; the D is unclear. Looked up from germline, CDR1 is WSHSY and CDR2 is SAAADI. Trimming shortened V by 6 bases and J by 0 bases, and 1 base separated the two germline ends. The CDR3 extends over 11 amino acids. Here the CDR3 DNA reads TGCGCCAGCAGCAGCACAGATACGCAGTATTTT. Translating it yields CASSSTDTQYF.

CDR3 residues: CSVILVPAYEQYF. Here the CDR3 DNA reads TGCAGCGTTATATTAGTTCCGGCCTACGAGCAGTACTTC. J is TRBJ2-7 and V is TRBV29-1; D unclear. Germline V gene lookup returns CDR1 SQVTM and CDR2 ANQGSEA. The CDR3 consists of 13 residues. V was shortened by 5 bases and J by 2 bases, with 13 bases between the two germline ends.

The genes are TRBV6-5 and TRBJ2-1, with 7 bases fitting TRBD2. The CDR3 sequence is 14 residues long. Germline loops: CDR1 MNHEY, CDR2 SVGAGI. Trimming cost V 6 bases and J 3 bases; bases outside gene matches: 5. In nucleotides, the CDR3 is TGTGCCAGCAGCCAAGCGGGAATCTACAATGAGCAGTTCTTC. Translated, it gives CASSQAGIYNEQFF.

The rearrangement uses TRBV10-3 and TRBJ1-1; tentatively, D is TRBD1 (5 bases). The CDR3 runs to 13 residues. CDR1 and CDR2 from the germline V gene are ENHRY and SYGVKD. The ends were cut back, 0 bases at V and 4 bases at J, with 6 bases in the middle. DNA of the CDR3: TGTGCCATCAGTGAGTCGAGGGGCACTGAAGCTTTCTTT. Translated, it gives CAISESRGTEAFF.

The chain links TRBV6-1 to TRBJ1-3; D gene unclear. Germline V gene data show CDR1 as MNHNS and CDR2 as SASEGT. V was trimmed by 4 bases and J by 1 base, leaving 14 bases between them. CDR3 length: 16 amino acids. The CDR3 DNA reads TGTGCCAGCAGTGGGGAGATTTTTCGATCTGGAAACACCATATATTTT. It specifies CASSGEIFRSGNTIYF.

CDR3 nucleotide sequence: TGTGCCAGCAGTTTAGGATTTGGGTGGTGCAGCTCCTACAATGAGCAGTTCTTC. Its translation is CASSLGFGWCSSYNEQFF. V gene TRBV27 combines with J gene TRBJ2-1; D gene uncertain. The length of the CDR3 is 18 residues. V was clipped by 2 bases and J by 0 bases, with 17 bases between them. CDR1 MNHEY and CDR2 SMNVEV come from the germline V gene (reference sequence).